This is a list of T cell receptor beta chains from one sample in a study of monozygotic twins with inflammatory bowel disease. TCRdb re-called the 5' RACE reads; one entry per CDR3 protein, DNA not given. In all, the sample yields approximately 400,000 distinct CDR3 sequences. The sample comprised blood. The receptor set was obtained from a human donor with ulcerative colitis or Crohn's disease, or a healthy co-twin of an affected twin (not recorded which). Both conserved end residues are part of each CDR3. The order of the fields is J gene, V gene, CDR3 protein.

>TRBJ1-2|TRBV11-2
CASSDRDSYGYTF
>TRBJ1-2|TRBV30
CAHTPRGPGGGYTF
>TRBJ1-2|TRBV3-1
CASSAGQYGGYTF
>TRBJ1-5|TRBV20-1
CSAANRGTYSNQPQHF
>TRBJ1-1|TRBV20-1
CSARGGLLEGAFF
>TRBJ2-1|TRBV28
CASSLGRIPEQFF
>TRBJ2-7|TRBV27
CASGLGAGGYEQYF
>TRBJ2-7|TRBV28
CASRRASTSYEQYF
>TRBJ2-7|TRBV20-1
CSASSVVGQGTEQYF
>TRBJ2-5|TRBV20-1
CSAHTRQAQETQYF
>TRBJ1-1|TRBV4-2
CASSQDAGAQAFF
>TRBJ1-4|TRBV12-3/TRBV12-4
CASSLRSTNEKLFF
>TRBJ1-1|TRBV24-1
CATQGGDTEAFF
>TRBJ1-1|TRBV7-9
CASSFTRLNTEAFF
>TRBJ2-7|TRBV20-1
CSASRLAGGAYEQYF
>TRBJ2-3|TRBV30
CAWTPGTGHSTDTQYF
>TRBJ2-7|TRBV5-1
CASSATGTGLYEQYF
>TRBJ1-1|TRBV20-1
CSAPRVGVGPEAFF
>TRBJ2-5|TRBV6-5
CASSYGAGGETQYF
>TRBJ2-2|TRBV5-1
CASSLQATGELFF
>TRBJ1-2|TRBV6-2/TRBV6-3
CASSLQVARNYGYTF
>TRBJ2-1|TRBV11-2
CASSLVGQSSYNEQFF
>TRBJ2-2|TRBV3-1
CASSQLAPGELFF
>TRBJ2-3|TRBV10-2
CASRGAGGTDTQYF
>TRBJ2-1|TRBV6-1
CASNPASSIYNEQFF
>TRBJ2-1|TRBV5-1
CASSLGQLYNEQFF
>TRBJ2-7|TRBV6-5
CASSYTGGRGLPYEQYF
>TRBJ1-2|TRBV4-1
CASSQGRAVGYTF
>TRBJ2-1|TRBV12-3/TRBV12-4
CASSSRLVGQFF
>TRBJ1-2|TRBV3-1
CASSQAIVVLRGASYGYTF
>TRBJ2-3|TRBV5-1
CASSFENPGGTDTQYF
>TRBJ2-3|TRBV28
CARPGQPMPTQYF
>TRBJ2-7|TRBV7-8
CASSAPVAGLLSYEQYF
>TRBJ2-1|TRBV12-3/TRBV12-4
CASSLPPGQGPHNEQFF
>TRBJ2-1|TRBV12-3/TRBV12-4
CASSLEGIEQFF
>TRBJ1-2|TRBV4-3
CASSQDGQGAGYTF
>TRBJ2-6|TRBV7-2
CASSLAIRAGANVLTF
>TRBJ2-1|TRBV11-2
CASSSGLAGGSSYNEQFF
>TRBJ1-1|TRBV20-1
CSAPSAGGGTEAFF
>TRBJ2-3|TRBV7-9
CASSLDPTVDTQYF
>TRBJ1-1|TRBV18
CASSSPRAPEAFF
>TRBJ2-3|TRBV5-1
CASSLGLAGTASTDTQYF
>TRBJ2-5|TRBV30
CAWRPLGRETQYF
>TRBJ2-3|TRBV24-1
CATSDAGTGDLDTQYF
>TRBJ1-2|TRBV28
CASSSSLGGYTF
>TRBJ1-1|TRBV6-4
CASRTGLRTEAFF
>TRBJ2-3|TRBV20-1
CSVAGGYTDTQYF
>TRBJ1-5|TRBV7-8
CASSFGPAGRVVSNQPQHF
>TRBJ2-7|TRBV6-1
CASYGLASYEQYF
>TRBJ2-7|TRBV6-5
CASSRDRGREQYF
>TRBJ2-1|TRBV6-5
CASRRLAGGHNEQFF
>TRBJ2-3|TRBV5-6
CASSLSPSGNTDTQYF
>TRBJ1-5|TRBV24-1
CATSDSRGPDNQPQHF